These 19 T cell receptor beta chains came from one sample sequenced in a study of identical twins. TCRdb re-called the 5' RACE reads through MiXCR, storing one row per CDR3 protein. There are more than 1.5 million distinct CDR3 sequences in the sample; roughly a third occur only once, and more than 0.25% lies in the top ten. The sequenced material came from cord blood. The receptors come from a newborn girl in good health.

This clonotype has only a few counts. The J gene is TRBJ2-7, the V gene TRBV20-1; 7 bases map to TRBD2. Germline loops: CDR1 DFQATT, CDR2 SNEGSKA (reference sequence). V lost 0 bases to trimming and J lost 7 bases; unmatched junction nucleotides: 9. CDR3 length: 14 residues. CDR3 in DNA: TGCAGTGCTAGAGACCGCCGGACTAGTCAGGAGCAGTACTTC. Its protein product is CSARDRRTSQEQYF.

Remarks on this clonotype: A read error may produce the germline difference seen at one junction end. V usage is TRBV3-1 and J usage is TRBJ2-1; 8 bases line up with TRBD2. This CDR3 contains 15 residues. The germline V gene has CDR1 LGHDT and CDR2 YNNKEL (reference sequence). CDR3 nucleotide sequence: TGTGCCAGCAGCGATCCGGGACTAGAGTACAATAAGCAGTTCTTC. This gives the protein CASSDPGLEYNKQFF.

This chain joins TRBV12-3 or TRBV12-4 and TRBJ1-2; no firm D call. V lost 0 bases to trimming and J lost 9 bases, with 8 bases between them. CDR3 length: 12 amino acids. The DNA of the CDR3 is TGTGCCAGCAGTTTAGCGCTTATCAGCTACACCTTC. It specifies CASSLALISYTF.

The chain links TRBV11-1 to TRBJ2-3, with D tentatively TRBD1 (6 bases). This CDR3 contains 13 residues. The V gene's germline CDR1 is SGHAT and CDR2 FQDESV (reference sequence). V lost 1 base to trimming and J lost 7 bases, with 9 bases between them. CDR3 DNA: TGTGCCAGCAGCTTAGGGTGGGACAATACGCAGTATTTT. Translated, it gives CASSLGWDNTQYF.

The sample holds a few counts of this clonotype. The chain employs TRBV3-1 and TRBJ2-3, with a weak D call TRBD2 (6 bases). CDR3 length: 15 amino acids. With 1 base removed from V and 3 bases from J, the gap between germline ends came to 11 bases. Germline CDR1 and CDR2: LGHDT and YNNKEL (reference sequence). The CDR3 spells CASSQGDSSTDTQYF. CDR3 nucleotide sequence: TGTGCCAGCAGCCAAGGGGACTCGTCAACAGATACGCAGTATTTT.

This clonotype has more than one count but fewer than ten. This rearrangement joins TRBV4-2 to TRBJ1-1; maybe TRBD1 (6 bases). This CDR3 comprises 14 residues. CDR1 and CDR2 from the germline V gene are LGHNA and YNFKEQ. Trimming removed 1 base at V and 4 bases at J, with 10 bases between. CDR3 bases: TGTGCCAGCAGCCAAGGCGGGACACTCACTGAAGCTTTCTTT. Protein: CASSQGGTLTEAFF.

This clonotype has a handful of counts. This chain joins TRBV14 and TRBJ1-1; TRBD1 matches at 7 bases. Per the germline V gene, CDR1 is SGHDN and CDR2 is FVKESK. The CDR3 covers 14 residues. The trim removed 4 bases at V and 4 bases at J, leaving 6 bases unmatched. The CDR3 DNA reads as TGTGCCAGCAGCCTTACAGGGGACCCCACTGAAGCTTTCTTT. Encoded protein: CASSLTGDPTEAFF.

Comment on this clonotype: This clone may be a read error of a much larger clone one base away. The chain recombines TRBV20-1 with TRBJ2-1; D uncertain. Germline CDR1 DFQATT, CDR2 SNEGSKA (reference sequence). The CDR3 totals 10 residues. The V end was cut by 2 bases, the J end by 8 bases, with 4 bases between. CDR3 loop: CSARPDEQFF. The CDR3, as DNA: TGCAGTGCTAGACCGGATGAGCAGTTCTTC.

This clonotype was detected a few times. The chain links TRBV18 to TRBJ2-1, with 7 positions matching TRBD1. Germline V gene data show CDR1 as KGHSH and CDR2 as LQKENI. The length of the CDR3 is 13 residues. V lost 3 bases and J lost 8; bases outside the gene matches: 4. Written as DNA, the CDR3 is TGTGCCAGCTCACCTCGACAGGGCCATGAGCAGTTCTTC. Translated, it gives CASSPRQGHEQFF.

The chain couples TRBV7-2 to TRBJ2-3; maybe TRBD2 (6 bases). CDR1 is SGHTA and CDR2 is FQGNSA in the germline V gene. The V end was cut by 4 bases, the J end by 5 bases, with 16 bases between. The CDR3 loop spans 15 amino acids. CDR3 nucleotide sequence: TGTGCCAGCAGCTGGGGGGTTAGCGTTGGAGATACGCAGTATTTT. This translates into CASSWGVSVGDTQYF. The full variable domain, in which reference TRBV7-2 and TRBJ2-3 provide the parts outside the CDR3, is GAGVSQSPSNKVTEKGKDVELRCDPISGHTALYWYRQSLGQGLEFLIYFQGNSAPDKSGLPSDRFSAERTGGSVSTLTIQRTQQEDSAVYLCASSWGVSVGDTQYFGPGTRLTVL.

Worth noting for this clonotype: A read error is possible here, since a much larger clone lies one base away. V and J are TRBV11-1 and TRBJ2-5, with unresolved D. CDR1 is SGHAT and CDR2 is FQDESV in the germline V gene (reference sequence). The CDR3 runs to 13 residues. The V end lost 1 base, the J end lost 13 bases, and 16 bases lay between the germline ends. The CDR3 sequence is CASSLESGNIRYF. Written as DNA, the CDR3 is TGTGCCAGCAGCTTAGAGTCAGGAAACATTCGGTACTTC. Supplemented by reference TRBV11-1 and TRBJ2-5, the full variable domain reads EAEVAQSPRYKITEKSQAVAFWCDPISGHATLYWYRQILGQGPELLVQFQDESVVDDSQLPKDRFSAERLKGVDSTLKIQPAELGDSAMYLCASSLESGNIRYFGPGTRLLVL.

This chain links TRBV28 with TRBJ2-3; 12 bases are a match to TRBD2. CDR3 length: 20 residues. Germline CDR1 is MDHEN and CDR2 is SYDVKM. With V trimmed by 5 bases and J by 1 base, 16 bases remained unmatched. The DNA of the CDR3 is TGTGCCAGCAGTATCCCCCCAGGGCTAGCGGGAGGGACAGGCACAGATACGCAGTATTTT. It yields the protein CASSIPPGLAGGTGTDTQYF.

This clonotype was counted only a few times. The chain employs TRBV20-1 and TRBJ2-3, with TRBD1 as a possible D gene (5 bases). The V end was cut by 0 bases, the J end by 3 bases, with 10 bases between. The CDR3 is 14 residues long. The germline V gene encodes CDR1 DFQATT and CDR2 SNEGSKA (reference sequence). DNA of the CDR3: TGCAGTGCTAGAGAAATCAGGGTTACAGATACGCAGTATTTT. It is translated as CSAREIRVTDTQYF.

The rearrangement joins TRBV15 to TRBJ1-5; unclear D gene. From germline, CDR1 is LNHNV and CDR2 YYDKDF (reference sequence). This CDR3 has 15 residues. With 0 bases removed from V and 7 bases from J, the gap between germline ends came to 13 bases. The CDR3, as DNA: TGTGCCACCAGCAGAGATCTGGATAGGTCCCAGCCCCAGCATTTT. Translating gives CATSRDLDRSQPQHF.

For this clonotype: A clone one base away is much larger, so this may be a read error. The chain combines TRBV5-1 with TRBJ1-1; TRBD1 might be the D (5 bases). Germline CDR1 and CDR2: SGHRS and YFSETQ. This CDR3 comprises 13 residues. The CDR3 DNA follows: TGCGCCAGCAGCGGGGGGATGAACACTGAACCTTTCTTT. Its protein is CASSGGMNTEPFF.

CDR3 amino acids: CSVEGDFSYNEQYF. For the CDR3, the DNA is TGCAGCGTTGAGGGGGACTTCTCCTACAATGAGCAGTACTTC. The chain links TRBV29-1 to TRBJ2-7; D may be TRBD2 (6 bases). Trimming pared 3 bases from V and 7 bases from J, leaving 19 bases between. The germline CDR1 and CDR2 sequences are SQVTM and ANQGSEA. The CDR3 totals 14 residues.

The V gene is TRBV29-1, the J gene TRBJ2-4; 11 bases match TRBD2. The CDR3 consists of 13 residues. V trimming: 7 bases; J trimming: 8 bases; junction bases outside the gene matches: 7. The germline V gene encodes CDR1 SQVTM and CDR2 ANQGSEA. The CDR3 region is CSATSGSRDIQYF. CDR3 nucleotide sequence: TGCAGCGCTACTAGCGGGAGTAGGGACATTCAGTACTTC. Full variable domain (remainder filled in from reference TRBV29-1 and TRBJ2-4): SAVISQKPSRDICQRGTSLTIQCQVDSQVTMMFWYRQQPGQSLTLIATANQGSEATYESGFVIDKFPISRPNLTFSTLTVSNMSPEDSSIYLCSATSGSRDIQYFGAGTRLSVL.

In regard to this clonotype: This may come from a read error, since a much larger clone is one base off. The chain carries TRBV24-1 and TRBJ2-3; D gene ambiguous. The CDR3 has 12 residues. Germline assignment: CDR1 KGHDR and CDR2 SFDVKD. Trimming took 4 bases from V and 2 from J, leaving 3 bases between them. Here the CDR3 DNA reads TGTGCCACCAGTGACCACACAGATACGCAGTATTTT. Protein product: CATSDHTDTQYF.

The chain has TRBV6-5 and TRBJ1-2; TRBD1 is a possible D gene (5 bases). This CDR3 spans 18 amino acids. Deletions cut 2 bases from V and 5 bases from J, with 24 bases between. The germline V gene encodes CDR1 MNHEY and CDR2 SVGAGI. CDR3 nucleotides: TGTGCCAGCAGTTACGCCGCCCGGACACCCTTTTTCCCTTATGGCTACACCTTC. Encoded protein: CASSYAARTPFFPYGYTF.